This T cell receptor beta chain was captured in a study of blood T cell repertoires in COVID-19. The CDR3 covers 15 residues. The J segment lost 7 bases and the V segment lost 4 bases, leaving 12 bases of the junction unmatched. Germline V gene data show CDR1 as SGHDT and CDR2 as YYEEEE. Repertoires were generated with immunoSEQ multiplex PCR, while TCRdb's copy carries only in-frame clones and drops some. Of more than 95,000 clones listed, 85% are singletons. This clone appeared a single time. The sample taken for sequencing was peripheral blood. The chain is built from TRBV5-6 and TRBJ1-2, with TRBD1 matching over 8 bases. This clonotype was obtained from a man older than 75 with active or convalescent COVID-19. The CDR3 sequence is CASSIRGRISGGYTF. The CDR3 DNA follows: TGTGCCAGCAGCATCAGGGGGCGTATATCTGGTGGCTACACCTTC.